These 31 T cell receptor beta chains share one sample of origin, sequenced in a study of Ad26.COV2.S vaccination and SARS-CoV-2 variants. Treatment reported: over 15 received Ad26.COV2.S at low or high dose, single or two shots; about 5 received placebo; per-sample allocation not given. All samples were drawn on day 63, counting from the first vaccine or placebo injection. Sequencing used immunoSEQ multiplex PCR; TCRdb keeps in-frame clones, though not all of them. The table shows about 350,000 clones, with 80% to 90% occurring only once. The material was peripheral blood, obtained in a trial of Ad26.COV2.S vaccine versus placebo. All receptors come from a person between 18 and 65 years old who received the Ad26.COV2.S COVID-19 vaccine or a placebo.

This chain connects TRBV10-3 to TRBJ2-7, with D possibly being TRBD2 (5 bases). This CDR3 contains 13 residues. V was clipped by 10 bases and J by 6 bases, with 19 bases between them. Germline CDR1 reads ENHRY; CDR2 reads SYGVKD. CDR3 coding DNA: TGTGCCACCCCTGGACTTCTCCCTGGCGAGCAGTACTTC. Encoded protein: CATPGLLPGEQYF.

V gene TRBV5-8 combines with J gene TRBJ1-2; no reliable D call. CDR1 is SGHTS and CDR2 is YDEGEE in the germline V gene. CDR3 length: 15 amino acids. V lost 0 bases to trimming and J lost 7 bases, with 16 bases between them. In nucleotides, the CDR3 is TGTGCCAGCAGCTTGGGACGGAAGGGTGTCTCTGGCTACACCTTC. Protein sequence: CASSLGRKGVSGYTF. The full variable domain, its missing parts supplied by reference TRBV5-8 and TRBJ1-2, is EAGVTQSPTHLIKTRGQQATLRCSPISGHTSVYWYQQALGLGLQFLLWYDEGEERNRGNFPPRFSGRQFPNYSSELNVNALELEDSALYLCASSLGRKGVSGYTFGSGTRLTVV.

CDR3 protein: CASSASRFQETQYF. In nucleotides, the CDR3 is TGTGCCAGCAGCGCTTCCCGCTTCCAAGAGACCCAGTACTTC. The rearrangement uses TRBV5-4 and TRBJ2-5, with no clear D. Germline V lookup: CDR1 SGHNT, CDR2 YYREEE (reference sequence). The CDR3 is 14 amino acids. Trimming took 4 bases from V and 1 from J, leaving 11 bases between them.

The gene calls are TRBV30 and TRBJ2-3; D might be TRBD2 (6 bases). The germline V gene has CDR1 GTSNPN and CDR2 SVGIG (reference sequence). This CDR3 comprises 11 residues. V was pared by 4 bases and J by 5 bases, with 7 bases between. This CDR3 is CAWTGGDTQYF. In DNA form, the CDR3 reads TGTGCCTGGACCGGGGGAGATACGCAGTATTTT.

CDR3 bases: TGTGCCAGCAGCCAAGAGGGCGGGCACAATGAGCAGTTCTTC. This translates into CASSQEGGHNEQFF. This chain links TRBV3-1 (or the pseudogene TRBV3-2) with TRBJ2-1; D is possibly TRBD2 (5 bases). The CDR3 consists of 14 residues. V lost 0 bases, J lost 5 bases, and 8 bases lay in between. Germline V gene sequence: CDR1 LGHDT, CDR2 YNNKEL (reference sequence).

The rearrangement links TRBV25-1 to TRBJ1-5; weak D call: TRBD1 (6 bases). Germline loops: CDR1 MGHDK, CDR2 SYGVNS. The CDR3 totals 15 residues. Trimming removed 6 bases from V and 2 bases from J, with 14 bases in between. The CDR3, as DNA: TGTGCCAGCAGCCTAGGCAGGGGAGGCAATCAGCCCCAGCATTTT. The encoded protein is CASSLGRGGNQPQHF. Supplemented by reference TRBV25-1 and TRBJ1-5, the full variable domain reads EADIYQTPRYLVIGTGKKITLECSQTMGHDKMYWYQQDPGMELHLIHYSYGVNSTEKGDLSSESTVSRIRTEHFPLTLESARPSHTSQYLCASSLGRGGNQPQHFGDGTRLSIL.

This clone was detected once. The chain combines TRBV21-1 with TRBJ2-1; TRBD2, the D gene given by the table, was not confirmed from the DNA. TRBV21-1 is recorded as a pseudogene. The CDR3 consists of 15 residues. CDR3 DNA sequence: TGTGCCAGCAGCAATCTGGCAGCGATCTACAATGAGCAGTTCTTC. Its protein is CASSNLAAIYNEQFF.

The rearrangement uses TRBV6-2 or TRBV6-3 and TRBJ2-1; the D is unclear. Germline CDR1 MNHEY, CDR2 SVGEGT. The CDR3 runs 11 residues. The ends were cut back, 3 bases at V and 8 bases at J, with 5 bases in the middle. The CDR3 sequence: CASSYLDEQFF. The CDR3 DNA is TGTGCCAGCAGTTATCTGGATGAGCAGTTCTTC.

The genes are TRBV4-3 and TRBJ2-1, with D uncertain. The CDR3 runs 12 residues. V lost 1 base and J 12 bases, leaving 10 bases between the germline ends. Per germline, CDR1 LGHNA and CDR2 YSLEER. For the CDR3, the DNA is TGCGCCAGCAGCCAAGTCCCCCTTAGGCAGTTCTTC. Its protein product is CASSQVPLRQFF.

This clone has a single count. The rearrangement joins TRBV28 to TRBJ1-1, with unresolved D. Trimming stripped 7 bases from V and 6 bases from J, with 9 bases between. The CDR3 covers 11 residues. The germline V gene encodes CDR1 MDHEN and CDR2 SYDVKM. The CDR3 loop reads CASTRGAEAFF. CDR3 sequence (DNA): TGTGCCAGCACCCGCGGGGCTGAAGCTTTCTTT.

This chain uses TRBV7-9 with TRBJ1-1, with 9 bases that match TRBD1. This CDR3 spans 15 amino acids. V lost 5 bases and J lost 3; bases outside the gene matches: 7. Germline assignment: CDR1 SEHNR and CDR2 FQNEAQ (reference sequence). The CDR3 loop reads CASSDTGGVYTEAFF. CDR3 DNA sequence: TGTGCCAGCAGCGACACAGGGGGCGTGTACACTGAAGCTTTCTTT.

This chain links TRBV19 with TRBJ2-7; 7 bases agree with TRBD1. J was trimmed by 7 bases and V by 4 bases; bases with no gene match: 10. Germline V CDR1 and CDR2: LNHDA, SQIVND (reference sequence). This CDR3 contains 14 residues. CDR3 sequence: CASSSRQGSREQYF. In DNA form, the CDR3 reads TGTGCCAGTAGTAGCCGACAGGGCTCGCGTGAGCAGTACTTC.

V gene TRBV11-2 combines with J gene TRBJ2-1; D may be TRBD1 or TRBD2 (5 bases each). This CDR3 spans 16 amino acids. Trimming pared 1 base from V and 7 bases from J, leaving 17 bases between. The germline V gene has CDR1 SGHAT and CDR2 FQNNGV. The CDR3, as DNA: TGTGCCAGCAGCTTAGCGGGACCTCCCATTTGGAATGAGCAGTTCTTC. It is translated as CASSLAGPPIWNEQFF.

The chain carries TRBV5-1 and TRBJ2-3; D is undetermined. Trimming shortened V by 4 bases and J by 5 bases, and 8 bases separated the two germline ends. This CDR3 comprises 12 residues. From germline, CDR1 is SGHRS and CDR2 YFSETQ. The CDR3 DNA reads as TGCGCCAGCAGCCCGAAGGGAGATACGCAGTATTTT. Translating gives CASSPKGDTQYF.

CDR3 sequence (DNA): TGTGCCAGCAGTATGGGACAGTTAAAATTTCAGTACTTC. Its protein is CASSMGQLKFQYF. J is TRBJ2-4 and V is TRBV12-3 or TRBV12-4; 7 bases fit TRBD1. The V and J ends lost 5 bases and 11 bases, in that order; junction bases with no gene match: 9. The CDR3 is made up of 13 amino acids.

This clone has just one count. The rearrangement links TRBV7-9 to TRBJ2-7; TRBD1 matches at 9 bases. CDR1 and CDR2 from the germline V gene are SEHNR and FQNEAQ (reference sequence). Unmatched junction bases numbered 9, after V lost 1 base and J lost 5 bases. This CDR3 spans 16 amino acids. In DNA form, the CDR3 reads TGTGCCAGCAGCTTAGAAGCTAGGACAGGGGCCCACGAGCAGTACTTC. Its protein product is CASSLEARTGAHEQYF.

This rearrangement joins TRBV19 to TRBJ2-1, with TRBD2 identical over 9 bases. V gave up 5 bases and J gave up 4 bases; unmatched junction bases: 9. This CDR3 region has 16 residues. Per the germline V gene, CDR1 is LNHDA and CDR2 is SQIVND (reference sequence). The CDR3 sequence: CASSPPGLAIYNEQFF. Here the CDR3 DNA reads TGTGCCAGTAGTCCGCCGGGACTAGCCATTTACAATGAGCAGTTCTTC.

The chain uses TRBV2 and TRBJ2-1; the D call may be TRBD1 or TRBD2 (5 bases each). Germline V gene sequence: CDR1 SNHLY, CDR2 FYNNEI. The V gene lost 6 bases and the J gene lost 15 bases, with 15 bases spanning the gap. The CDR3 totals 11 residues. The CDR3: CASRSGALPFF. The DNA of the CDR3 is TGTGCCAGCAGGTCCGGGGCCCTACCGTTCTTC.

The V call is TRBV6-5, the J call TRBJ2-2; D remains ambiguous. V dropped 10 bases and J dropped 0 bases, with 15 bases sitting between them. From germline, CDR1 is MNHEY and CDR2 SVGAGI. This CDR3 region has 15 residues. CDR3 DNA sequence: TGTGCCACCCTATATGCGTCAGCGAACACCGGGGAGCTGTTTTTT. Amino acid sequence: CATLYASANTGELFF.

This clone was seen once. The chain is built from TRBV7-2 and TRBJ2-1; possible D gene TRBD2, 6 bases. CDR1 and CDR2 (germline): SGHTA, FQGNSA. Trimming stripped 5 bases from V and 8 bases from J, with 22 bases between. This CDR3 contains 16 residues. CDR3 sequence: CASSLGGAGTGDEQFF. CDR3 coding DNA: TGTGCCAGCAGCCTGGGTGGTGCGGGGACGGGTGATGAGCAGTTCTTC.

The CDR3 here is CASSHPGQVTTQYF. For the CDR3, the DNA is TGTGCCAGCAGCCACCCTGGCCAGGTGACAACCCAGTACTTC. This chain joins TRBV7-2 and TRBJ2-5; D is undetermined. Trimming pared 5 bases from V and 8 bases from J, leaving 18 bases between. Germline V gene lookup returns CDR1 SGHTA and CDR2 FQGNSA. This CDR3 is 14 amino acids long.

This clone was seen only once. The chain combines TRBV27 with TRBJ2-7, with 9 bases aligning to TRBD2. The germline gives CDR1 MNHEY, CDR2 SMNVEV (reference sequence). The CDR3 is made up of 20 amino acids. J gave up 0 bases and V 2 bases, and 17 bases lay outside the gene matches. The CDR3 DNA follows: TGTGCCAGCAGTTTAACGGGGGCTCCCCCTTGGCGGGAGGGCTCCTACGAGCAGTACTTC. Its translation is CASSLTGAPPWREGSYEQYF.

This clone was seen a handful of times. The chain recombines TRBV7-2 with TRBJ1-1; no definite D call. The CDR3 length is 13 residues. Deletions cut 4 bases from V and 4 bases from J, with 10 bases between. Germline V gene lookup returns CDR1 SGHTA and CDR2 FQGNSA. CDR3: CASSSFSGTEAFF. The CDR3 nucleotides are TGTGCCAGCAGCTCCTTTAGCGGCACTGAAGCTTTCTTT.

The chain is built from TRBV29-1 and TRBJ2-1, with D possibly matching TRBD1 (6 bases). The germline V and J ends were trimmed by 2 bases and 6 bases, with 14 bases remaining between them. There are 14 residues in the CDR3. The germline V gene encodes CDR1 SQVTM and CDR2 ANQGSEA. The CDR3 DNA reads as TGCAGCGTTGAAAAACTGGGACAAGGCAATGAGCAGTTCTTC. Its protein is CSVEKLGQGNEQFF.

The chain uses TRBV30 and TRBJ1-1; D perhaps matches TRBD1 (5 bases). Per germline, CDR1 GTSNPN and CDR2 SVGIG (reference sequence). Between the trimmed V and J ends, which lost 1 base and 4 bases, there was a span of 13 bases. CDR3 length: 14 residues. The CDR3 sequence: CAWSDGKRGTEAFF. The CDR3 nucleotides read TGTGCCTGGAGTGACGGGAAGAGGGGCACTGAAGCTTTCTTT.

The V gene is TRBV10-3, the J gene TRBJ1-6, with 10 bases fitting TRBD1. The CDR3 is 16 amino acids. Germline V CDR1 and CDR2: ENHRY, SYGVKD. With 6 bases clipped from V and 9 bases from J, the junction kept 11 bases outside the gene matches. The chain's CDR3 is CAISPNRQGAGSPLHF. Here the CDR3 DNA reads TGTGCCATCAGCCCTAATAGACAGGGGGCAGGTTCACCCCTCCACTTT.

This clone showed up just once. This chain connects TRBV30 to TRBJ2-2; 9 bases are a match to TRBD2. Germline V CDR1 and CDR2: GTSNPN, SVGIG (reference sequence). The ends lost 2 bases at V and 6 bases at J; junction bases unmatched: 7. This CDR3 comprises 15 residues. Written as DNA, the CDR3 is TGTGCCTGGAGTCAGTTAGCGGGAGTTCCCGGGGAGCTGTTTTTT. Residues: CAWSQLAGVPGELFF.

The chain is built from TRBV4-1 and TRBJ1-2; perhaps TRBD1 as D (5 bases). Germline CDR1 MGHRA, CDR2 YSYEKL. Deletions cut 0 bases from V and 4 bases from J, with 9 bases between. The length of the CDR3 is 14 residues. For the CDR3, the DNA is TGCGCCAGCAGCCAAGAAACAGGCTTCTATGGCTACACCTTC. The encoded protein is CASSQETGFYGYTF.

This chain joins TRBV28 and TRBJ1-4; D uncertain. Trimming left V 6 bases short and J 8 bases short, with 7 bases between. The germline CDR1 and CDR2 sequences are MDHEN and SYDVKM. This CDR3 region has 11 residues. The DNA for the CDR3 is TGTGCCAGCAGCCTACAGGAAAAACTGTTTTTT. Translating gives CASSLQEKLFF.

The chain recombines TRBV19 with TRBJ1-4; D is ambiguous. Germline V gene lookup returns CDR1 LNHDA and CDR2 SQIVND (reference sequence). The CDR3 has 13 residues. The V and J ends lost 1 base and 5 bases respectively, with 5 bases between them. As DNA, the CDR3 is TGTGCCAGTAGTATAGTGGACAATGAAAAACTGTTTTTT. Its protein is CASSIVDNEKLFF.

This clone was recorded a few times. This rearrangement joins TRBV6-2 or TRBV6-3 to TRBJ1-5, with 8 bases aligning to TRBD1. From germline, CDR1 is MNHEY and CDR2 SVGEGT. The CDR3 consists of 17 residues. V lost 5 bases, J lost 0 bases, and 9 bases stayed unmatched. The CDR3 DNA follows: TGTGCCAGCAGTCGGACAGGGCCTACTTATAGCAATCAGCCCCAGCATTTT. Residues: CASSRTGPTYSNQPQHF.